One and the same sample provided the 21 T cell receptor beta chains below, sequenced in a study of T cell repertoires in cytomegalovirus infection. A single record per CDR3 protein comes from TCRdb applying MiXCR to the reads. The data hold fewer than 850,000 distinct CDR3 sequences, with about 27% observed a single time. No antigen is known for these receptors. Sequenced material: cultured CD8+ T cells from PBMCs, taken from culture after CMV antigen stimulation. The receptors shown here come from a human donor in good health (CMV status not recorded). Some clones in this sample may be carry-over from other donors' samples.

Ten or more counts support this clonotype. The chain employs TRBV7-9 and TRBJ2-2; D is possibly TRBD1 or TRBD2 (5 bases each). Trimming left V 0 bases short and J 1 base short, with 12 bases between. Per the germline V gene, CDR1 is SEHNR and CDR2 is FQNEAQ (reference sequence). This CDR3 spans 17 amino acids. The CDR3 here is CASSLAPRDVNTGELFF. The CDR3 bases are TGTGCCAGCAGCTTAGCGCCTCGGGACGTGAACACCGGGGAGCTGTTTTTT.

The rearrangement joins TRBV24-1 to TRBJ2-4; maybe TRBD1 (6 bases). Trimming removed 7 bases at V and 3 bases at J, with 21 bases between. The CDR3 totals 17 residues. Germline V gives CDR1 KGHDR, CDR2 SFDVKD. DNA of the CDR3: TGTGCCACCAGATGCAAACGGCTCAGGGGTGACAAAAACATTCAGTACTTC. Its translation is CATRCKRLRGDKNIQYF.

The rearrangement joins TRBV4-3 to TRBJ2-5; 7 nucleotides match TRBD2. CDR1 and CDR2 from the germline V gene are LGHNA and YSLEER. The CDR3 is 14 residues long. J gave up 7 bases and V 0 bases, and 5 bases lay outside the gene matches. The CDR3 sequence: CASSQEGEGSTQYF. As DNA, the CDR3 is TGCGCCAGCAGCCAAGAAGGGGAGGGGTCGACCCAGTACTTC.

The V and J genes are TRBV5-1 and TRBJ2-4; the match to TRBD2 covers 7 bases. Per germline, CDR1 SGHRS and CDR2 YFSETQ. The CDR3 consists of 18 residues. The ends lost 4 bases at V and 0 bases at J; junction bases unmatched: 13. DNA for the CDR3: TGCGCCAGCAGCGAGACGGGGGGAGTACGTCTAGCCAAAAACATTCAGTACTTC. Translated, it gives CASSETGGVRLAKNIQYF.

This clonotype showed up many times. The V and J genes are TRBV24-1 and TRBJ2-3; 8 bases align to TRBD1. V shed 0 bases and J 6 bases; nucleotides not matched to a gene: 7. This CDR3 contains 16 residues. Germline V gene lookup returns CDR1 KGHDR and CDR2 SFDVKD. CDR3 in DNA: TGTGCCACCAGTGATTTGGCAGGGGGCACAACTGATACGCAGTATTTT. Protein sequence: CATSDLAGGTTDTQYF.

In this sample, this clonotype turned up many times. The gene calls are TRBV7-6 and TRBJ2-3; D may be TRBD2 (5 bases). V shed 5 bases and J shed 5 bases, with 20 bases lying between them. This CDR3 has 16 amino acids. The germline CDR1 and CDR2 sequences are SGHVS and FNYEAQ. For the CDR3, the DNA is TGTGCCAGCAGCACCCCTTTAGGAGTAGGAGGAGATACGCAGTATTTT. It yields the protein CASSTPLGVGGDTQYF.

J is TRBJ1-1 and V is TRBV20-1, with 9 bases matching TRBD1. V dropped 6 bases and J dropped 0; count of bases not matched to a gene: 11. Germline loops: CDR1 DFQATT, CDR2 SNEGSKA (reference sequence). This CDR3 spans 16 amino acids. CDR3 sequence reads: CSATGTGIRMNTEAFF. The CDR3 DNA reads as TGCAGTGCGACCGGGACAGGGATTAGAATGAACACTGAAGCTTTCTTT.

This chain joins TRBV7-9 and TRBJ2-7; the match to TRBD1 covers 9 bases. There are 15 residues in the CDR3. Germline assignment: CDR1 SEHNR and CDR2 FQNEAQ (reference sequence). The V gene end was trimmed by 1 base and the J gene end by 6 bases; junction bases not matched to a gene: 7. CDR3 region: CASSLGQGVNGEQYV. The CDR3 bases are TGTGCCAGCAGCTTAGGACAGGGGGTCAACGGCGAGCAGTACGTC.

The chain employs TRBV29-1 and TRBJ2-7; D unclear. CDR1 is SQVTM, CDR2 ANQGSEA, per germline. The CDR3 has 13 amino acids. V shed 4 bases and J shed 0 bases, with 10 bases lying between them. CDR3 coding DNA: TGCAGCGTTGTAAGCGTAAGCTCCTACGAGCAGTACTTC. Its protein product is CSVVSVSSYEQYF.

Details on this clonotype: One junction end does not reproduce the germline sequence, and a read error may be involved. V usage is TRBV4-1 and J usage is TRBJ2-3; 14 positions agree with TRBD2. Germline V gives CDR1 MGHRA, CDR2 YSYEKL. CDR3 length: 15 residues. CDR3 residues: CASSLTSGGVDTQYF. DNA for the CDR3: TGTGCCAGCAGCCTGACTAGCGGGGGGGTAGATACGCAGTATTTT.

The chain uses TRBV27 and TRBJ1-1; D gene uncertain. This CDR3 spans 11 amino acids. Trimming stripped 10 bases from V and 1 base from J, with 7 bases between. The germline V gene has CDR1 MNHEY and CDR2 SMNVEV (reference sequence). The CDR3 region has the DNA TGTGCCACCCTCAGGAACACTGAAGCTTTCTTT. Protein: CATLRNTEAFF.

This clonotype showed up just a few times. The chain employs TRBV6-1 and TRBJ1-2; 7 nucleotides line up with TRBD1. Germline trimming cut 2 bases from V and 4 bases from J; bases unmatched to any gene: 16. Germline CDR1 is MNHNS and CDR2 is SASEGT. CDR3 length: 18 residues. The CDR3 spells CASSEWDRPIIRGYGYTF. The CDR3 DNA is TGTGCCAGCAGTGAATGGGACAGACCTATAATCCGCGGCTATGGCTACACCTTC.

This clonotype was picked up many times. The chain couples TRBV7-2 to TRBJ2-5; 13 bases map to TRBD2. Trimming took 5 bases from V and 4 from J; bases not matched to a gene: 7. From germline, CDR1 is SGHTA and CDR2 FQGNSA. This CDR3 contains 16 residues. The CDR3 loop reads CASSPSLAGGTETQYF. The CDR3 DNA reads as TGTGCCAGCAGCCCCTCACTAGCGGGGGGGACAGAGACCCAGTACTTC.

CDR3: CASTSHHLMTVSSYNEQFF. CDR3 bases: TGTGCCAGCACTTCCCATCATCTTATGACTGTGAGCTCCTACAATGAGCAGTTCTTC. This chain joins TRBV27 and TRBJ2-1, with D hard to call. Trimming removed 7 bases from V and 0 bases from J, with 25 bases in between. Germline-derived CDR1 and CDR2 are MNHEY and SMNVEV (reference sequence). CDR3 length: 19 residues.

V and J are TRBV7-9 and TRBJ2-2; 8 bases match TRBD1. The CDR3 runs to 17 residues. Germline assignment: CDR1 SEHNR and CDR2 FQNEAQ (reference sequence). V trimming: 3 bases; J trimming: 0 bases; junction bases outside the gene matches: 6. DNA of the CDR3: TGTGCCAGCAGCTTTAGACAGGGGCCAGCGAACACCGGGGAGCTGTTTTTT. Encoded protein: CASSFRQGPANTGELFF.

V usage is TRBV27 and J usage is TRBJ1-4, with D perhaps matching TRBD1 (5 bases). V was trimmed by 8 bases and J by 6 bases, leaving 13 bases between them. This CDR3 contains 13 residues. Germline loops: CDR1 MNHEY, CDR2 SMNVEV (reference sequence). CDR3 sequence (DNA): TGTGCCAGCTCCAAGGGGACGGATGAAAAACTGTTTTTT. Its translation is CASSKGTDEKLFF.

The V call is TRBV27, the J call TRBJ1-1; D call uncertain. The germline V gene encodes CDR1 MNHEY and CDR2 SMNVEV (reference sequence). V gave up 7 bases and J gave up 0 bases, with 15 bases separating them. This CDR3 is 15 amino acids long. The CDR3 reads CASILTGFMNTEAFF. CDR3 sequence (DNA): TGTGCCAGCATCCTGACTGGGTTTATGAACACTGAAGCTTTCTTT.

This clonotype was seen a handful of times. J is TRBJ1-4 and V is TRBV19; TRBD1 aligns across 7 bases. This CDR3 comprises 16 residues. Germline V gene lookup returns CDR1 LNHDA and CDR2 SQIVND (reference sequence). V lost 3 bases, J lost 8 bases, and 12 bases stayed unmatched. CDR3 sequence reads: CASSITQGSQEEKLFF. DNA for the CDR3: TGTGCCAGTAGTATCACACAGGGGTCGCAAGAAGAAAAACTGTTTTTT.

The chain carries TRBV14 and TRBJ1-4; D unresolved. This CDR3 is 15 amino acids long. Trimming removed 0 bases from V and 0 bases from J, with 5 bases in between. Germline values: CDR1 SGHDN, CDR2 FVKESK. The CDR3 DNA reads TGTGCCAGCAGCCAAGATCCGTCAACTAATGAAAAACTGTTTTTT. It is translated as CASSQDPSTNEKLFF.

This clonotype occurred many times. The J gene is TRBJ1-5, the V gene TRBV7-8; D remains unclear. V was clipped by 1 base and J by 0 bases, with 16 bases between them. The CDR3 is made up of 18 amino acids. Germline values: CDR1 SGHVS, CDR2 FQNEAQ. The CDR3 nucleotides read TGTGCCAGCAGCTTAGAGGCACGGTCCGTAGGTAGCAATCAGCCCCAGCATTTT. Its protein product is CASSLEARSVGSNQPQHF.

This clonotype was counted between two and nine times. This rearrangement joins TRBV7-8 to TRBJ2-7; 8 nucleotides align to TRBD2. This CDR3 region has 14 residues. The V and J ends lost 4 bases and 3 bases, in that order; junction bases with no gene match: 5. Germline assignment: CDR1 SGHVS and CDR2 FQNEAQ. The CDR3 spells CASSSLAEVYEQYF. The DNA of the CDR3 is TGTGCCAGCAGCTCACTAGCGGAGGTCTACGAGCAGTACTTC.